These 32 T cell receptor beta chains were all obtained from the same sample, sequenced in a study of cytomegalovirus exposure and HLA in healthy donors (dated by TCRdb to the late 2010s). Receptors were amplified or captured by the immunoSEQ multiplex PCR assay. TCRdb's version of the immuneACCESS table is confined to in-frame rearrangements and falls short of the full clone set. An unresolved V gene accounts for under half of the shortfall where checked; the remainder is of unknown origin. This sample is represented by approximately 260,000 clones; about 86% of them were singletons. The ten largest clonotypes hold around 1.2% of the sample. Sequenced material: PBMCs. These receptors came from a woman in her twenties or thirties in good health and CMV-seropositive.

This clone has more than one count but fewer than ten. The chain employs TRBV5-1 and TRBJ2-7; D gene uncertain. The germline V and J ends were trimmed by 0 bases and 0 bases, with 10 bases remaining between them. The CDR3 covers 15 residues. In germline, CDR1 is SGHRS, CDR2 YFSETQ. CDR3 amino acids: CASSLGLDVSYEQYF. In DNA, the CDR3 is TGCGCCAGCAGCTTGGGACTGGATGTCTCCTACGAGCAGTACTTC.

For the CDR3, the DNA is TGTGCCAGCAGCCGCGGAGGAACAGATACGCAGTATTTT. Residues: CASSRGGTDTQYF. This chain uses TRBV11-2 with TRBJ2-3, with D maybe TRBD2 (5 bases). The CDR3 covers 13 residues. The V gene's germline CDR1 is SGHAT and CDR2 FQNNGV. The V end lost 5 bases, the J end lost 3 bases, and 9 bases lay between the germline ends.

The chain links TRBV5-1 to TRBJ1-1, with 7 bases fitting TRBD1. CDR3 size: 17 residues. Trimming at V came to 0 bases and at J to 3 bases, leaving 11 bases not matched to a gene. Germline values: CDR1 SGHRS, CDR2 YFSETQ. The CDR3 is CASSLEISGQAHTEAFF. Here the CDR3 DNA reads TGCGCCAGCAGCTTGGAAATAAGCGGACAGGCTCACACTGAAGCTTTCTTT.

As DNA, the CDR3 is TGTGCCAGCAGTTTAATAGGGGGCACATTGGGCTCTGGAAACACCATATATTTT. Translation gives CASSLIGGTLGSGNTIYF. V usage is TRBV28 and J usage is TRBJ1-3, with 7 bases matching TRBD1. Per the germline V gene, CDR1 is MDHEN and CDR2 is SYDVKM. The CDR3 has 18 residues. The V segment lost 2 bases and the J segment 0 bases; nucleotides outside the gene matches: 10.

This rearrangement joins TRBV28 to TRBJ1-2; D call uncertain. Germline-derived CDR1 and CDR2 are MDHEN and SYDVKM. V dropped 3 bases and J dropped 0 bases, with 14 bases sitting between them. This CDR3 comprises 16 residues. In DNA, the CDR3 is TGTGCCAGCAGTTTCCCAGAATTCAGGACTAACTATGGCTACACCTTC. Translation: CASSFPEFRTNYGYTF.

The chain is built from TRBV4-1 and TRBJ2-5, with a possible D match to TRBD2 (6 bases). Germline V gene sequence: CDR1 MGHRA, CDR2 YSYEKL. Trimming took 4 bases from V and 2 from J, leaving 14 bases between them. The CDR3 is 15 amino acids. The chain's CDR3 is CASSPGRGLQETQYF. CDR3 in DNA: TGCGCCAGCAGCCCCGGTAGGGGACTGCAAGAGACCCAGTACTTC.

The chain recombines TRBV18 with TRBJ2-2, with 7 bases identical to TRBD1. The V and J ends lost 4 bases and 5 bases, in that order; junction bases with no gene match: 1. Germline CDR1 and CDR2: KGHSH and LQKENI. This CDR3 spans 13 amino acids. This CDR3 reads CASSQTGTGELFF. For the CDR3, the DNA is TGTGCCAGCTCACAGACAGGGACCGGGGAGCTGTTTTTT.

CDR3 sequence: CASSQEGGFYTEAFF. The CDR3 DNA reads TGTGCCAGCAGCCAAGAAGGCGGGTTTTACACTGAAGCTTTCTTT. The chain has TRBV4-2 and TRBJ1-1; D not resolved. CDR3 size: 15 residues. V was pared by 0 bases and J by 3 bases, with 11 bases between. Germline values: CDR1 LGHNA, CDR2 YNFKEQ.

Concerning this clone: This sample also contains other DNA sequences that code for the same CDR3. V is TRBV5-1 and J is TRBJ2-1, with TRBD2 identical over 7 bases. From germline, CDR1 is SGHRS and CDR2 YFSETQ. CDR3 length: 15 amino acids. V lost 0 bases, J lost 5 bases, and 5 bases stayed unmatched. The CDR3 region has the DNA TGCGCCAGCAGCTTGGGAGTAGCGGGCAACAATGAGCAGTTCTTC. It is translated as CASSLGVAGNNEQFF.

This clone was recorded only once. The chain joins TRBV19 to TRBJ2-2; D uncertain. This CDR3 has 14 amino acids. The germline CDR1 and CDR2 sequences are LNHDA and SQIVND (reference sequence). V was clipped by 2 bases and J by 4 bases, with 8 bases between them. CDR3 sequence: CASSIQVSTGELFF. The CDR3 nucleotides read TGTGCCAGTAGTATACAGGTATCCACCGGGGAGCTGTTTTTT.

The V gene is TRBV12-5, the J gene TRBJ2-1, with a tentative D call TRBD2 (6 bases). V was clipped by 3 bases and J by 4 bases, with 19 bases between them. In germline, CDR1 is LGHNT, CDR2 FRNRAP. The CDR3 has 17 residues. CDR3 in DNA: TGTGCTAGTGGTTTAGCCGTGAGGCGGAGGGCTTACAATGAGCAGTTCTTC. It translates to CASGLAVRRRAYNEQFF.

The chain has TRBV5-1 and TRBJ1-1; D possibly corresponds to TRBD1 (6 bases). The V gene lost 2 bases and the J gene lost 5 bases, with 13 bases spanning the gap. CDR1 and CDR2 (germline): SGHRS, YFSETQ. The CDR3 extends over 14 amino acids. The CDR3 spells CASSLANRETEAFF. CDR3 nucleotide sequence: TGCGCCAGCAGCTTAGCAAACAGGGAAACTGAAGCTTTCTTT.

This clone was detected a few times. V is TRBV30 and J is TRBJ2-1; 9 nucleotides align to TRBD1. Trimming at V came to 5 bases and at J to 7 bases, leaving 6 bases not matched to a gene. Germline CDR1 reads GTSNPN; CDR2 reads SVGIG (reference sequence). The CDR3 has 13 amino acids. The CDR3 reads CAWSQGALNEQFF. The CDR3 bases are TGTGCCTGGTCACAGGGGGCCCTGAATGAGCAGTTCTTC.

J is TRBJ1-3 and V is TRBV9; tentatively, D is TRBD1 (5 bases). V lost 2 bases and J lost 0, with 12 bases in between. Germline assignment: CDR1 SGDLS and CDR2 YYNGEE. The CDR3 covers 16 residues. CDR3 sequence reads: CASSVQDTRSGNTIYF. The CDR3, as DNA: TGTGCCAGCAGCGTTCAGGACACTCGCTCTGGAAACACCATATATTTT.

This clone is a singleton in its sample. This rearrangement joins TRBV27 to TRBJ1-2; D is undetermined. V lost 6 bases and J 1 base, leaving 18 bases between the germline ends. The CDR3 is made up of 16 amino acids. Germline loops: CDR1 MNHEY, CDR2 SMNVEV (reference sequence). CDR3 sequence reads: CASRPPRGSHNYGYTF. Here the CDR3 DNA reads TGTGCCAGCAGACCCCCCCGGGGATCCCATAACTATGGCTACACCTTC.

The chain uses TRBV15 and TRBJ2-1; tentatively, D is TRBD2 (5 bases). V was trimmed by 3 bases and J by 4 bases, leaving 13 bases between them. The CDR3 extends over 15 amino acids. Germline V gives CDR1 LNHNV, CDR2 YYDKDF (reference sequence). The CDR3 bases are TGTGCCACCAGCAGGGGAAACGAGGGATACAATGAGCAGTTCTTC. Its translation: CATSRGNEGYNEQFF.

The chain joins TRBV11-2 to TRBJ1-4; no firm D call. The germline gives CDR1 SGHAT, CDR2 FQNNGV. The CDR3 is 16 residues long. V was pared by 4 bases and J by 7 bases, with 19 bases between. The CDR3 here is CASSSGRAGGSEKLFF. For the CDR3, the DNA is TGTGCCAGCAGCTCTGGGCGGGCAGGTGGGAGTGAAAAACTGTTTTTT. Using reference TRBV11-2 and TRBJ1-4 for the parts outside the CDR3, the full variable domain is EAGVAQSPRYKIIEKRQSVAFWCNPISGHATLYWYQQILGQGPKLLIQFQNNGVVDDSQLPKDRFSAERLKGVDSTLKIQPAKLEDSAVYLCASSSGRAGGSEKLFFGSGTQLSVL.

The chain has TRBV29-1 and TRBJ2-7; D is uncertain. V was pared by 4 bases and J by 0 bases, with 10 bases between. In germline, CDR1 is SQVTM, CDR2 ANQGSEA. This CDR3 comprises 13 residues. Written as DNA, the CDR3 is TGCAGCGTTGTTTCCCAGAACTCCTACGAGCAGTACTTC. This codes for CSVVSQNSYEQYF.

CDR3 sequence (DNA): TGTGCCAGCAGACCCTCTCTAGCCGATACGCAGTATTTT. Its protein product is CASRPSLADTQYF. V gene TRBV2 combines with J gene TRBJ2-3; perhaps TRBD2 as D (5 bases). Between the trimmed V and J ends, which lost 6 bases and 6 bases, there was a span of 13 bases. Germline loops: CDR1 SNHLY, CDR2 FYNNEI. The CDR3 loop spans 13 amino acids.

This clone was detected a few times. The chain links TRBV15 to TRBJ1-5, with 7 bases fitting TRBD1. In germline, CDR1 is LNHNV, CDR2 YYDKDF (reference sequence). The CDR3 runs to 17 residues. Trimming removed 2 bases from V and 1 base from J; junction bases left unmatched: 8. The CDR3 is CATSRPGQSKSNQPQHF. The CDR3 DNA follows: TGTGCCACCAGCAGACCGGGACAGAGTAAAAGCAATCAGCCCCAGCATTTT.

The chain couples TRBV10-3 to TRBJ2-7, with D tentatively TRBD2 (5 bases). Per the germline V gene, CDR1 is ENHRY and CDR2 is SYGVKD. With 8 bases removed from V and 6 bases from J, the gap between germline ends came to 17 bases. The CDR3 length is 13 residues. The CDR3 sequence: CAISQDPRGEQYF. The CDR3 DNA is TGTGCCATCTCCCAGGACCCCCGGGGCGAGCAGTACTTC.

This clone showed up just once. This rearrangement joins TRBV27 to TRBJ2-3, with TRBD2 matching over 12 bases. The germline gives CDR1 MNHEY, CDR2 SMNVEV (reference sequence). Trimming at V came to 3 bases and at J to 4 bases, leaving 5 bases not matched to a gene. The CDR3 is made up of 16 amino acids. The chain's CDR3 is CASSFIGTSGPDTQYF. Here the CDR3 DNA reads TGTGCCAGCAGTTTCATCGGGACTAGCGGGCCAGATACGCAGTATTTT.

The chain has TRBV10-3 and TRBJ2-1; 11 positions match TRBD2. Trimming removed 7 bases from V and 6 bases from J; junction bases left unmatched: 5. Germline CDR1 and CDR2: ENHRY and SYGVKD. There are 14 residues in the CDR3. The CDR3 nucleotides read TGTGCCATCATGGGGACTAGCGGCCCCAATGAGCAGTTCTTC. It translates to CAIMGTSGPNEQFF.

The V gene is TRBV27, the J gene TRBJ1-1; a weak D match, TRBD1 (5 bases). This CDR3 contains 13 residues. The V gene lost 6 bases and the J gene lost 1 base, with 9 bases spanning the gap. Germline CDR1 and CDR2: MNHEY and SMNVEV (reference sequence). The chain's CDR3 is CASSLTGNTEAFF. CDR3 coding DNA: TGTGCCAGCAGCCTTACAGGGAACACTGAAGCTTTCTTT.

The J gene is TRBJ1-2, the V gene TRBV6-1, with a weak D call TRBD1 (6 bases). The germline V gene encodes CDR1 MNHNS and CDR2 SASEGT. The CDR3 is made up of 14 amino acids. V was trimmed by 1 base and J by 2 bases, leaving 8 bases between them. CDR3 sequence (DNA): TGTGCCAGCAGTGAAGGGACAGCCAACTATGGCTACACCTTC. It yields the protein CASSEGTANYGYTF.

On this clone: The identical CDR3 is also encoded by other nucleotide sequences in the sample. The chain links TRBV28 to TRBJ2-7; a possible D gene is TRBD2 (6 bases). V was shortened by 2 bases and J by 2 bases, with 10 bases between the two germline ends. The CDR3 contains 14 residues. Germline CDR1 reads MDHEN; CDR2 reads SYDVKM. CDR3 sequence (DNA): TGTGCCAGCAGTTTAGTCGGGACTCCCTACGAGCAGTACTTC. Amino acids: CASSLVGTPYEQYF.

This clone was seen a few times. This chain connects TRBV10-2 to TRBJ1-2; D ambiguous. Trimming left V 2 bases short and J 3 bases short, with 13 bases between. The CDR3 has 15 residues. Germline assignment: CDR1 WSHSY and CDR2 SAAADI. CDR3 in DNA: TGCGCCAGCAGTGAGGGTCGGGGTTTGGACTATGGCTACACCTTC. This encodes CASSEGRGLDYGYTF.

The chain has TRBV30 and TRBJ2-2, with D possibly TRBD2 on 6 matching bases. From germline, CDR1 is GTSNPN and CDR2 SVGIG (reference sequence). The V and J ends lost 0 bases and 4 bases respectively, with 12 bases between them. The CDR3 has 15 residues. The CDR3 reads CAWSVSLAVTGELFF. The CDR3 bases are TGTGCCTGGAGTGTCTCACTAGCAGTCACCGGGGAGCTGTTTTTT. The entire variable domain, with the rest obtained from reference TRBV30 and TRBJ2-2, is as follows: SQTIHQWPATLVQPVGSPLSLECTVEGTSNPNLYWYRQAAGRGLQLLFYSVGIGQISSEVPQNLSASRPQDRQFILSSKKLLLSDSGFYLCAWSVSLAVTGELFFGEGSRLTVL.

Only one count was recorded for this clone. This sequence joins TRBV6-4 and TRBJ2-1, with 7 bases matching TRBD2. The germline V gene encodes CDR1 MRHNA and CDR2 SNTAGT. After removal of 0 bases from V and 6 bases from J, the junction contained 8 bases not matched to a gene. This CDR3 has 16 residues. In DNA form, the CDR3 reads TGTGCCAGCAGTGACTCTGTTGAGGGAGGGCCCAATGAGCAGTTCTTC. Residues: CASSDSVEGGPNEQFF.

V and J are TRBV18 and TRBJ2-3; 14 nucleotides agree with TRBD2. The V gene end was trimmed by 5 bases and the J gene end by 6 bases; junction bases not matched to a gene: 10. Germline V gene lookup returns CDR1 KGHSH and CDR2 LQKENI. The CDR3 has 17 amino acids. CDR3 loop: CASSSGTSGSGSDTQYF. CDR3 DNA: TGTGCCAGCTCATCCGGGACTAGCGGGAGTGGTAGTGATACGCAGTATTTT.

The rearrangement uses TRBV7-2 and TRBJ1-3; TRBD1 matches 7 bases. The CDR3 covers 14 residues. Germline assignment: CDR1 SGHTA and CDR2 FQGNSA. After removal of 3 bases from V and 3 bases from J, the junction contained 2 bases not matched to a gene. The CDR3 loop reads CASSFRQGGNTIYF. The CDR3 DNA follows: TGTGCCAGCAGCTTCCGACAGGGTGGAAACACCATATATTTT.

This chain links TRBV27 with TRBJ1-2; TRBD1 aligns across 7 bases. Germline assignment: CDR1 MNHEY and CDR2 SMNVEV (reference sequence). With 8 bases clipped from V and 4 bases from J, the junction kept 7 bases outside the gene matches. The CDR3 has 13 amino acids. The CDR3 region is CASGETGSYGYTF. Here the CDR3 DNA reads TGTGCCAGCGGGGAGACAGGGAGCTATGGCTACACCTTC.